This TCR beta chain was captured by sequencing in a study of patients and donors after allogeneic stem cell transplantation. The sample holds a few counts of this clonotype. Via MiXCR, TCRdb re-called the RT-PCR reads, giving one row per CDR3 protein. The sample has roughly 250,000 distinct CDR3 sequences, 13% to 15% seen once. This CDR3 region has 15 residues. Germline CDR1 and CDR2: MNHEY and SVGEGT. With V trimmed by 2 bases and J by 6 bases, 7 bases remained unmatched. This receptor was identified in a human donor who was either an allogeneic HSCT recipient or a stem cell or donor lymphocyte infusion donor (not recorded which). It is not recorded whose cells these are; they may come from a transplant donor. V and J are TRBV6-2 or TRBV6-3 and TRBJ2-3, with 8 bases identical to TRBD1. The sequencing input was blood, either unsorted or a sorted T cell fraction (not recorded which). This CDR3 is CASSYPRTGKDTQYF. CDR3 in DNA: TGTGCCAGCAGTTACCCCCGGACAGGGAAGGATACGCAGTATTTT.